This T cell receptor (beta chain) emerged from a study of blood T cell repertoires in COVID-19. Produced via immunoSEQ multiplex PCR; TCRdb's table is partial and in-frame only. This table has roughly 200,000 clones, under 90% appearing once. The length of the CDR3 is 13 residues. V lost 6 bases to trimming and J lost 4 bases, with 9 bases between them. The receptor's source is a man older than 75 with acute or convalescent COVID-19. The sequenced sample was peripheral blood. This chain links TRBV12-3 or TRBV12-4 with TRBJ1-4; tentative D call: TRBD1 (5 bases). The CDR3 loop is CASSRGLNEKLFF. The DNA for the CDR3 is TGTGCCAGCAGCCGGGGACTTAATGAAAAACTGTTTTTT.